Sequencing of this TCR beta chain was carried out in a study of technical replicates of blood from four donors. CDR3 length: 11 residues. V dropped 8 bases and J dropped 12; count of bases not matched to a gene: 10. From germline, CDR1 is SNHLY and CDR2 FYNNEI. The data were produced by immunoSEQ multiplex PCR, yet TCRdb's version contains in-frame clones alone and is incomplete. The sample holds some 77,000 clones, 80% to 95% seen once. The sequence came from a human donor in good health. The material sequenced was T cells isolated from PBMCs. This chain uses TRBV2 with TRBJ2-7; TRBD1 agrees at 7 bases. Written as DNA, the CDR3 is TGTGCCAGCTGGAATCTTGGACAGGCGTACTTC. Translating it yields CASWNLGQAYF.